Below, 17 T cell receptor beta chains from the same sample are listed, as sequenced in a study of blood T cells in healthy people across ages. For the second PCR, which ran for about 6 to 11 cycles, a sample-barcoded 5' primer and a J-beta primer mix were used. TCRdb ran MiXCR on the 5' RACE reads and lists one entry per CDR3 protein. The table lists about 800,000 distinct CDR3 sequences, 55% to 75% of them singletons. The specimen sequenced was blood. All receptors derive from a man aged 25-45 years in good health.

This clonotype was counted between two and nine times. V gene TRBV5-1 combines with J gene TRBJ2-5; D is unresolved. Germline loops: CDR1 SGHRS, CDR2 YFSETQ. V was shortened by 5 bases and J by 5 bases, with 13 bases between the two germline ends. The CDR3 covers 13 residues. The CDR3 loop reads CASRQTGRETQYF. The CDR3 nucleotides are TGCGCCAGCAGACAAACGGGTCGGGAGACCCAGTACTTC. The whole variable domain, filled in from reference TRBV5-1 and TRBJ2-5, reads KAGVTQTPRYLIKTRGQQVTLSCSPISGHRSVSWYQQTPGQGLQFLFEYFSETQRNKGNFPGRFSGRQFSNSRSEMNVSTLELGDSALYLCASRQTGRETQYFGPGTRLLVL.

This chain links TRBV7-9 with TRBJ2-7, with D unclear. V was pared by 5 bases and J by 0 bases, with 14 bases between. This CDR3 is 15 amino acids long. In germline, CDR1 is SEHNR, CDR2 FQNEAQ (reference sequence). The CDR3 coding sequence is TGTGCCAGCAGCCCAAAACCCAGGACCTCCTACGAGCAGTACTTC. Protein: CASSPKPRTSYEQYF.

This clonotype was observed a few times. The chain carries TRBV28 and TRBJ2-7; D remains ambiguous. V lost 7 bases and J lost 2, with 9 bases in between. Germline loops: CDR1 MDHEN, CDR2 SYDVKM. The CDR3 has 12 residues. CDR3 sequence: CASNSRAYEQYF. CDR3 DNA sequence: TGTGCCAGCAACTCGAGAGCCTACGAGCAGTACTTC.

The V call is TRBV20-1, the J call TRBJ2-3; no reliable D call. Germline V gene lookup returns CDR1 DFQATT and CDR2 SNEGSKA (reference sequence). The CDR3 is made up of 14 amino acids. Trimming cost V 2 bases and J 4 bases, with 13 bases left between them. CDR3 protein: CSARSGSPADTQYF. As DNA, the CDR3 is TGCAGTGCTAGATCCGGTTCCCCCGCAGATACGCAGTATTTT.

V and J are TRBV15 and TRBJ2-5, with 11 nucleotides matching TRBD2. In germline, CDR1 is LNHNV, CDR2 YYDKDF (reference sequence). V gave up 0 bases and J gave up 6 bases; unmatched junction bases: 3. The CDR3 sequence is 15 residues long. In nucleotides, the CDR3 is TGTGCCACCAGCAGAGAACTAGCGGGAGTACAGACCCAGTACTTC. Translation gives CATSRELAGVQTQYF. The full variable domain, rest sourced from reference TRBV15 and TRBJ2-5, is DAMVIQNPRYQVTQFGKPVTLSCSQTLNHNVMYWYQQKSSQAPKLLFHYYDKDFNNEADTPDNFQSRRPNTSFCFLDIRSPGLGDTAMYLCATSRELAGVQTQYFGPGTRLLVL.

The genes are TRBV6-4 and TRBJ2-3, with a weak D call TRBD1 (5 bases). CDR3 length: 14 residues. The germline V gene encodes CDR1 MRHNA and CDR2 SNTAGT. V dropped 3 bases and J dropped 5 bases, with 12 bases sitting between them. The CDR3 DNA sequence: TGTGCCAGCAGTGAGGGCCTAGGGGTAGATACGCAGTATTTT. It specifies CASSEGLGVDTQYF.

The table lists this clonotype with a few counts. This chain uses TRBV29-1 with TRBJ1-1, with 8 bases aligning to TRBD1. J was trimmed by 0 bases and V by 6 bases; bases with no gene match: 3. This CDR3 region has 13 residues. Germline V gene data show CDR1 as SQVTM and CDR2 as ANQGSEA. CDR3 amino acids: CSVDRDMNTEAFF. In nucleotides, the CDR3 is TGCAGCGTGGACAGGGACATGAACACTGAAGCTTTCTTT.

This CDR3 reads CASSFSWRGQGDTQYF. In nucleotides, the CDR3 is TGTGCCAGCAGCTTCAGCTGGCGGGGGCAGGGAGATACGCAGTATTTT. V is TRBV7-2 and J is TRBJ2-3, with D possibly matching TRBD2 (7 bases). This CDR3 region has 16 residues. The V end was cut by 3 bases, the J end by 5 bases, with 18 bases between. Per the germline V gene, CDR1 is SGHTA and CDR2 is FQGNSA.

CDR3 coding DNA: TGTGCCAGCAGCTTTGACAGGGCCGCCTACGAGCAGTACTTC. This codes for CASSFDRAAYEQYF. This rearrangement joins TRBV5-8 to TRBJ2-5; 7 bases are a match to TRBD1. TRBJ2-7 matches the DNA end more closely, so the J call is doubtful. The CDR3 has 14 amino acids. Germline V gene sequence: CDR1 SGHTS, CDR2 YDEGEE.

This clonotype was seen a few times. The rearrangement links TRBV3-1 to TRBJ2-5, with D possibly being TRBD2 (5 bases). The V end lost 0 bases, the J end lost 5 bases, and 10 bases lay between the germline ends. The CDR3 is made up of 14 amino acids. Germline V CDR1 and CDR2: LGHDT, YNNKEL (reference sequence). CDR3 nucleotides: TGTGCCAGCAGCCAAGAAGGAGGAATTGAGACCCAGTACTTC. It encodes CASSQEGGIETQYF.

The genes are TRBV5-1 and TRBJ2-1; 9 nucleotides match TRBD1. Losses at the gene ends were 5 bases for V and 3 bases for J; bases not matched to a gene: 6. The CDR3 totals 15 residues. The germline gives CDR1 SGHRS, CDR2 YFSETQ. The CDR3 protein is CASRTGTGIYNEQFF. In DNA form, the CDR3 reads TGCGCCAGCAGGACCGGGACAGGGATCTACAATGAGCAGTTCTTC.

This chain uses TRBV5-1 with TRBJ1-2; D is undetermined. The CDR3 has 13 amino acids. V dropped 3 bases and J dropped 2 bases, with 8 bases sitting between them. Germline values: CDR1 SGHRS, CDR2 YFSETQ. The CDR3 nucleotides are TGCGCCAGCAGCTCCCACGGGAACTATGGCTACACCTTC. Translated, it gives CASSSHGNYGYTF.

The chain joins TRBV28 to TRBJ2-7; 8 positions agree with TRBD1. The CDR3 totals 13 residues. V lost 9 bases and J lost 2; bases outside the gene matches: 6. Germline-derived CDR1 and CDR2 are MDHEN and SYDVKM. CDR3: CASEDRGAYEQYF. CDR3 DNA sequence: TGTGCCAGTGAAGACAGGGGAGCCTACGAGCAGTACTTC. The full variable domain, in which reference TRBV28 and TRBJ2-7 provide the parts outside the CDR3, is DVKVTQSSRYLVKRTGEKVFLECVQDMDHENMFWYRQDPGLGLRLIYFSYDVKMKEKGDIPEGYSVSREKKERFSLILESASTNQTSMYLCASEDRGAYEQYFGPGTRLTVT.

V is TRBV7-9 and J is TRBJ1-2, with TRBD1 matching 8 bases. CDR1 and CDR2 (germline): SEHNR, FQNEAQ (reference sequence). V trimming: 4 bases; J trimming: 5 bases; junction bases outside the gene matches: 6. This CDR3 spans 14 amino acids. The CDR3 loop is CASSSRGQAYGYTF. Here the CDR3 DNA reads TGTGCCAGCAGCTCCAGGGGGCAGGCGTATGGCTACACCTTC.

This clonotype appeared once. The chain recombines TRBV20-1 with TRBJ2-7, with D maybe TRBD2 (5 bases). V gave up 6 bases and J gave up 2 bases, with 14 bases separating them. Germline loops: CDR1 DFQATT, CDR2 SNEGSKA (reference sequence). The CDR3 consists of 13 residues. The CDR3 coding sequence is TGCAGTGCCCAGTTGACGGGGACCTACGAGCAGTACTTC. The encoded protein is CSAQLTGTYEQYF.

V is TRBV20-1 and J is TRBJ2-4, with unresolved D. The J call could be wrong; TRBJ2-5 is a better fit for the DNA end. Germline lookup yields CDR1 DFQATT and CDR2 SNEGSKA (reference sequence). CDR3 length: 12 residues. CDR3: CSAPSHQETQYF. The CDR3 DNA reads TGCAGTGCTCCCTCCCATCAGGAGACCCAGTACTTC.

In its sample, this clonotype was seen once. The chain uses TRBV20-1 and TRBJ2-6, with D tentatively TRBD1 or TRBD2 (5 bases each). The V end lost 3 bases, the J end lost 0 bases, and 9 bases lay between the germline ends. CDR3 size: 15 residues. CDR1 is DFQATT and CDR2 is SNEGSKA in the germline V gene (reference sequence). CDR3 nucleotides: TGCAGTGCTAGTAGGGGACGCTCTGGGGCCAACGTCCTGACTTTC. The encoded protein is CSASRGRSGANVLTF.